One sample yielded the 18 T cell receptor beta chains listed below, sequenced in a study of T cell responses to AZD1222 COVID-19 vaccine. Only in-frame clones appear in the TCRdb table, and some are missing; sequencing was by immunoSEQ multiplex PCR. The sample lists 70,000 to 95,000 clones, approximately 90% occurring once. Specimen: peripheral blood, collected 28 days after the second AZD1222 dose. Receptors originate from an adult who received the AZD1222 COVID-19 vaccine.

This sequence joins TRBV2 and TRBJ2-5; no clear D gene. The CDR3 totals 14 residues. V was pared by 1 base and J by 2 bases, with 8 bases between. CDR1 is SNHLY and CDR2 is FYNNEI in the germline V gene. In nucleotides, the CDR3 is TGTGCCAGCAGTGAAGGGGTCAGGCAAGAGACCCAGTACTTC. This codes for CASSEGVRQETQYF.

CDR3 sequence reads: CASSFRRGGGATYEQYF. The CDR3 nucleotides read TGTGCCAGCAGCTTTAGGCGTGGGGGAGGGGCAACCTACGAGCAGTACTTC. V is TRBV11-2 and J is TRBJ2-7, with 7 nucleotides matching TRBD2. In germline, CDR1 is SGHAT, CDR2 FQNNGV. The V segment lost 3 bases and the J segment 2 bases; nucleotides outside the gene matches: 13. The CDR3 has 17 residues. The full variable domain, with the rest looked up from reference TRBV11-2 and TRBJ2-7, is EAGVAQSPRYKIIEKRQSVAFWCNPISGHATLYWYQQILGQGPKLLIQFQNNGVVDDSQLPKDRFSAERLKGVDSTLKIQPAKLEDSAVYLCASSFRRGGGATYEQYFGPGTRLTVT.

This sequence joins TRBV29-1 and TRBJ2-5; 10 bases agree with TRBD1. The germline V gene has CDR1 SQVTM and CDR2 ANQGSEA. With 5 bases clipped from V and 4 bases from J, the junction kept 13 bases outside the gene matches. CDR3 length: 16 amino acids. CDR3 sequence: CSVPASDRGRAETQYF. The CDR3 nucleotides read TGCAGCGTTCCCGCCTCTGACAGGGGGCGGGCAGAGACCCAGTACTTC.

This clone occurred once. This chain links TRBV2 with TRBJ2-7; 11 nucleotides line up with TRBD1. The CDR3 length is 14 residues. Germline loops: CDR1 SNHLY, CDR2 FYNNEI. Trimming took 7 bases from V and 5 from J; bases not matched to a gene: 7. The CDR3 sequence: CASILPGQGDEQYF. CDR3 nucleotides: TGTGCCAGCATTCTCCCGGGACAGGGGGACGAGCAGTACTTC.

This chain joins TRBV19 and TRBJ1-4; tentative D call: TRBD1 (6 bases). CDR3 size: 19 residues. V was pared by 5 bases and J by 4 bases, with 26 bases between. Germline CDR1 LNHDA, CDR2 SQIVND (reference sequence). The CDR3 nucleotides read TGTGCCAGTAGTTCCCGCCGGGCGGGCAGGGGAGCGCTTAATGAAAAACTGTTTTTT. This encodes CASSSRRAGRGALNEKLFF.

This chain connects TRBV4-1 to TRBJ1-3, with unresolved D. Trimming removed 2 bases at V and 0 bases at J, with 5 bases between. CDR3 length: 14 amino acids. Germline CDR1 MGHRA, CDR2 YSYEKL. CDR3 nucleotide sequence: TGCGCCAGCAGCCAATCGGCCTCTGGAAACACCATATATTTT. It translates to CASSQSASGNTIYF.

The chain has TRBV9 and TRBJ2-2; D might be TRBD1 (5 bases). Trimming cost V 3 bases and J 4 bases, with 13 bases left between them. CDR3 size: 15 residues. The germline CDR1 and CDR2 sequences are SGDLS and YYNGEE. The CDR3 nucleotides are TGTGCCAGCAGCGCCCAGGGAAGAGGCACCGGGGAGCTGTTTTTT. Translation gives CASSAQGRGTGELFF.

This clone was found once. The chain joins TRBV7-2 to TRBJ1-3, with D uncertain. The CDR3 covers 14 residues. CDR1 is SGHTA and CDR2 is FQGNSA in the germline V gene. The V and J ends lost 5 bases and 0 bases respectively, with 8 bases between them. CDR3 in DNA: TGTGCCAGCAGCCTCAAGAGCTCTGGAAACACCATATATTTT. Its protein is CASSLKSSGNTIYF.

The rearrangement uses TRBV6-2 or TRBV6-3 and TRBJ2-7; perhaps TRBD2 as D (6 bases). Germline V gene data show CDR1 as MNHEY and CDR2 as SVGEGT. V was shortened by 5 bases and J by 4 bases, with 15 bases between the two germline ends. This CDR3 contains 14 residues. The CDR3 bases are TGTGCCAGCAGTATTTTGCGGGGAGTATACGAGCAGTACTTC. This sequence encodes CASSILRGVYEQYF.

This chain uses TRBV4-2 with TRBJ1-5; TRBD1 might be the D (5 bases). The ends were cut back, 0 bases at V and 5 bases at J, with 11 bases in the middle. The CDR3 sequence is 15 residues long. In germline, CDR1 is LGHNA, CDR2 YNFKEQ. CDR3 in amino acids: CASSQEQGGDQPQHF. The CDR3, as DNA: TGTGCCAGCAGCCAAGAGCAGGGAGGGGATCAGCCCCAGCATTTT.

The chain combines TRBV3-1 (or the pseudogene TRBV3-2) with TRBJ1-2, with D tentatively TRBD1 (5 bases). The germline V gene has CDR1 LGHDT and CDR2 YNNKEL (reference sequence). CDR3 size: 15 residues. Trimming pared 4 bases from V and 5 bases from J, leaving 17 bases between. CDR3 region: CASSRTGSVGYGYTF. CDR3 bases: TGTGCCAGCAGCCGAACAGGATCCGTTGGGTATGGCTACACCTTC.

This chain connects TRBV15 to TRBJ2-6; 11 positions agree with TRBD1. V was clipped by 1 base and J by 0 bases; unmatched bases: 8. Germline CDR1 LNHNV, CDR2 YYDKDF (reference sequence). The CDR3 spans 20 residues. The CDR3 DNA reads as TGTGCCACCAGCAGAGGGGTGGGACAGGGGGGAGTCTCTGGGGCCAACGTCCTGACTTTC. It translates to CATSRGVGQGGVSGANVLTF.

J is TRBJ2-7 and V is TRBV29-1; 7 nucleotides line up with TRBD1. CDR1 SQVTM and CDR2 ANQGSEA come from the germline V gene. This CDR3 spans 15 amino acids. After removal of 6 bases from V and 3 bases from J, the junction contained 14 bases not matched to a gene. In DNA, the CDR3 is TGCAGCGTCCTTAGACGGACAGGATGGAACTACGAGCAGTACTTC. It translates to CSVLRRTGWNYEQYF.

The rearrangement uses TRBV3-1 (or the pseudogene TRBV3-2) and TRBJ1-4; D is possibly TRBD1 (6 bases). The germline V gene has CDR1 LGHDT and CDR2 YNNKEL (reference sequence). The CDR3 runs 17 residues. Trimming cost V 2 bases and J 7 bases, with 20 bases left between them. The CDR3 DNA sequence: TGTGCCAGCAGCCAAAGGGATACAGGGAAGGGAGGTGAAAAACTGTTTTTT. Protein: CASSQRDTGKGGEKLFF.

The chain links TRBV28 to TRBJ2-7, with TRBD2 as a possible D gene (6 bases). Trimming stripped 3 bases from V and 4 bases from J, with 13 bases between. This CDR3 is 14 amino acids long. Germline lookup yields CDR1 MDHEN and CDR2 SYDVKM. CDR3 DNA sequence: TGTGCCAGCAGTTTTGGTGGGGGGTGGTACGAGCAGTACTTC. It yields the protein CASSFGGGWYEQYF.

In this sample, this clone turned up a few times. The chain links TRBV30 to TRBJ1-5; D gene ambiguous. Deletions cut 2 bases from V and 4 bases from J, with 9 bases between. The CDR3 contains 13 residues. CDR1 and CDR2 from the germline V gene are GTSNPN and SVGIG (reference sequence). As DNA, the CDR3 is TGTGCCTGGAGTAAGGAGCCAAATCAGCCCCAGCATTTT. It specifies CAWSKEPNQPQHF.

Written as DNA, the CDR3 is TGTGCCAGCAGTTACTCGTTTATCCAGGGGGATACGCAGTATTTT. Protein: CASSYSFIQGDTQYF. The V and J genes are TRBV6-6 and TRBJ2-3, with a possible D match to TRBD1 (6 bases). The length of the CDR3 is 15 residues. Deletions cut 0 bases from V and 6 bases from J, with 13 bases between. The germline V gene encodes CDR1 MNHNY and CDR2 SVGAGI (reference sequence).

The chain is built from TRBV7-2 and TRBJ1-1; D uncertain. V lost 2 bases to trimming and J lost 0 bases, with 4 bases between them. The length of the CDR3 is 13 residues. Germline CDR1 and CDR2: SGHTA and FQGNSA. The CDR3 bases are TGTGCCAGCAGCTTATCTGTGAACACTGAAGCTTTCTTT. It yields the protein CASSLSVNTEAFF.